This note documents a single TCR beta chain sequence. The antigen this receptor binds is unknown. Within one base of it there is no much larger clone, and no base qualities were kept. These data originate in a study of blood T cells in healthy people across ages (dated by TCRdb to the mid-2010s). At the level of the whole study: Template switching captured roughly one uniquely barcoded TCR beta cDNA molecule per two T cells in model experiments. To track age-related changes in TCR beta repertoire diversity, the study relied on deep sequencing normalized with unique cDNA molecular identifiers. The donors were split into four age groups: young (average 16 years), middle-aged (roughly 39), aged (over 55) and long-lived (under 85). The study analyzed two additional independent replicas of 1 million unique cDNA reads from the same blood draw for two donors, one aged 18 to 30 and one aged 80 or older. Paper-wide results and their limitations: Bulk unsorted PBMC profiling prevented conclusive comparison of naive and antigen-experienced compartments. Compared with the aged group, more naive CD4+ T cells, fewer expanded clones and increased TCR diversity were shown by the long-lived group, suggesting age selection. Observed TCR beta diversity per million T cells fell roughly linearly with age, and a significant reduction was already apparent by age around 40. There was a strong correlation between observed TCR beta diversity and the percentage of naive T cells measured by flow cytometry. Estimates of total diversity based on one million sequenced T cells were considered lower bounds and underestimates. Because the CMV infection status of the donors was unknown, age-related changes in expanded clonotypes may potentially have been confounded.

Per the germline V gene, SQVTM is the CDR1 and ANQGSEA is the CDR2. From the cysteine up to the phenylalanine, the CDR3 has a length of 11 residues. Only CDR3 DNA is held: 33 bases, read in frame from base 1. V lost 3 bases and J lost 6 bases; the stretch between them is 7 bases long. Donors were 40 or so systemically healthy Caucasian individuals from Russia aged roughly 6 to 90 years. About 9.1 milliliters of peripheral blood were collected from each donor into EDTA-treated Vacutainer tubes. Ficoll-Paque density-gradient centrifugation was used to isolate PBMCs, with at least 7 million obtained per sample. Total RNA, at least 6 micrograms per sample, was extracted from PBMCs with Trizol reagent. For every donor, flow cytometry on a PBMC aliquot measured the percentage of naive CD45RAhigh/CD27high T cells. The method behind the library was 5' RACE. The sample was run on an Illumina HiSeq 2500. A second PCR of about 6 to 11 cycles was performed with a sample-barcoded 5' primer and a J-beta primer mix. Each TCR beta cDNA molecule received a unique molecular identifier from a template-switch 5' adaptor carrying 12 random nucleotides. Each sample yielded at least 3 million CDR3-containing paired-end reads. All of the RNA was converted into first-strand cDNA using the Mint cDNA synthesis kit, with a TRBC-specific oligonucleotide serving as the primer. Following uracil-DNA glycosylase treatment, all cDNA underwent a first 18-cycle PCR with the universal primers M1SS and BC2_uni_R. Processing in the source paper ran as follows. Each sample was normalized by randomly selecting 1 million high-quality reads, each carrying a distinct molecular identifier. Instead of being binned into consensus sequences, reads with shared molecular identifiers were discarded. MiTCR, with a Q25 quality threshold and the strictest error-elimination algorithm, was used for CDR3 identification, clonotype clustering and error correction. Lower-bound total TCR beta diversity was estimated with a nonparametric unseen species model using Euler transformation. TCRdb itself trimmed the public reads at Q25 with fastp, ran MiXCR and retained productive beta chains. Here each entry gathers all rows of one CDR3 protein and keeps the most common genes and DNA. The V and J calls were not made by the authors but by TCRdb's processing. The sample includes approximately 960,000 distinct CDR3 sequences, with almost 30% observed a single time. The ten biggest clones cover about a tenth of the sample.

The same data also contributed to another study, on T cells of mothers and their children. Per the second study: Nine systemically healthy Caucasian individuals, comprising three mothers and their six children, were included as donors. cDNA synthesis used all of the extracted RNA, with approximately 1.6 ug of RNA in each 15 ul reaction. In the second PCR, the M1S primer introduced both the sample barcodes and 2-4 random nucleotides. More than 9 million TCR beta CDR3 reads were obtained from each mother, and several million reads were obtained from each child. In both related and unrelated pairs, thymic selection shapes the output of TCR recombination in a similar way, with inherited differences having only a minor effect. Related mother-child pairs always showed normalized repertoire overlap that was slightly higher than in unrelated mother-child pairs, though the difference was never significant. No persistent microchimeric T cell clones were found, with a detection sensitivity of 85 to 100 clones per million clonotypes. In the study, deep NGS was used to compare the TCR beta repertoires of mothers and children, and features distinguishing related mother-child pairs from unrelated individuals were sought. Mothers averaged approximately 40 +/- 4 years of age and children averaged about 10 +/- 4 years. After adapter ligation with NEBNext reagents, the libraries were sequenced on Illumina HiSeq 2000 with 100+100 nt paired-end reads. Mother and child libraries were prepared a month apart and sequenced in separate runs to prevent cross-contamination. Each donor had between roughly 450,000 and 2,100,000 distinct TCR beta clonotypes identified. Naive TCR beta clonotypes were estimated from low-frequency clonotypes matched to each donor's FACS-determined naive share, without sorting.

Here the chain combines TRBV29-1 and TRBJ2-3, and possibly TRBD2, on 5 matching bases. The TCR was taken from a woman in her 40s in good health. The sample comprised blood. The DNA reads TGCAGCGTTGATCCGGGGGATACGCAGTATTTT. Translation gives CSVDPGDTQYF.